This T cell receptor beta chain was identified during a study of blood T cell repertoires in COVID-19. Assay used: immunoSEQ multiplex PCR; TCRdb lists only in-frame clones, some missing. The sample shows roughly 82,000 clones, 90% of them seen only once. The sequence came from a woman aged 45 to 65 in a cohort sampled during active COVID-19. The source material was peripheral blood.

Here the CDR3 DNA reads TGTGCCAGCAGCTTAGGAAGTGGGCCAACCCTGAACACTGAAGCTTTCTTT. This encodes CASSLGSGPTLNTEAFF. The chain has TRBV11-2 and TRBJ1-1, with unresolved D. This CDR3 is built from 17 residues. Trimming took off 1 base at V and 0 bases at J, with 15 bases between the two ends. Germline V lookup: CDR1 SGHAT, CDR2 FQNNGV.